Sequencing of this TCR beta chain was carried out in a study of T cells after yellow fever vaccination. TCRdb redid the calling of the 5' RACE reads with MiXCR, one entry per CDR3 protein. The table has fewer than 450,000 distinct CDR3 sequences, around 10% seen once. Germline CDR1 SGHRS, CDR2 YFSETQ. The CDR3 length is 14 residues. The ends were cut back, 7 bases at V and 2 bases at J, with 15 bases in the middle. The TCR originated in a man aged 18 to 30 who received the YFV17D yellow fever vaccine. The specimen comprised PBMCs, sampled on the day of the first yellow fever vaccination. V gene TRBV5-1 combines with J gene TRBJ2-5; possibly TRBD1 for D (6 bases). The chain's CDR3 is CASGNGQTQETQYF. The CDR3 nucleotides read TGCGCCAGCGGGAACGGACAGACTCAAGAGACCCAGTACTTC.